Listed below are T cell receptor beta chains from one sample, sequenced in a study of blood T cell repertoires in COVID-19. The table came from immunoSEQ multiplex PCR; TCRdb's copy has only in-frame clones and leaves some out. This sample has roughly 230,000 clones, with around four fifths found just once. What was sequenced was peripheral blood. These TCRs come from a woman aged 80 or over with COVID-19, enrolled during active disease. Both conserved end residues are part of each CDR3. Fields, in order: V gene, D gene, clone size, J gene, CDR3 protein, CDR3 DNA. A D gene is named only where the DNA matches it firmly. Not all rows give a size; the values are once, few, many and, for expanded clones, a class.

V: TRBV7-2
D: TRBD1
size: NA
J: TRBJ1-3
CDR3: CASSLAYRGSGNTIYF
DNA: TGTGCCAGCAGCTTAGCGTACAGGGGCTCTGGAAACACCATATATTTT

V: TRBV4-3
D: NA
size: NA
J: TRBJ2-3
CDR3: CASSQGSLDTQYF
DNA: TGCGCCAGCAGCCAAGGGTCACTAGATACGCAGTATTTT

V: TRBV19
D: TRBD1
size: NA
J: TRBJ1-1
CDR3: CASSLRTGNGNTEAFF
DNA: TGTGCCAGTAGTTTGCGGACAGGAAATGGGAACACTGAAGCTTTCTTT

V: TRBV3-1/TRBV3-2
D: NA
size: NA
J: TRBJ2-3
CDR3: CASSRGGVTDTQYF
DNA: TGTGCCAGCAGCCGGGGCGGGGTCACAGATACGCAGTATTTT

V: TRBV12-1
D: NA
size: NA
J: TRBJ2-2
CDR3: CASSFETSGELFF
DNA: TGTGCCAGCAGCTTTGAAACTAGCGGGGAGCTGTTTTTT

V: TRBV5-1
D: NA
size: once
J: TRBJ1-3
CDR3: CASSLAGSGGNTIYF
DNA: TGCGCCAGCAGCTTGGCAGGATCCGGCGGAAACACCATATATTTT

V: TRBV6-5
D: NA
size: once
J: TRBJ2-5
CDR3: CASSYTTGIQETQYF
DNA: TGTGCCAGCAGTTACACCACAGGGATCCAAGAGACCCAGTACTTC

V: TRBV6-2/TRBV6-3
D: NA
size: NA
J: TRBJ2-5
CDR3: CASSSIRTGETQYF
DNA: TGTGCCAGCAGCTCCATTCGGACGGGGGAGACCCAGTACTTC

V: TRBV7-8
D: TRBD1
size: once
J: TRBJ1-2
CDR3: CASSLAALTGGGYGYTF
DNA: TGTGCCAGCAGCTTAGCCGCACTGACAGGGGGAGGGTATGGCTACACCTTC

V: TRBV15
D: NA
size: NA
J: TRBJ1-6
CDR3: CATSRQGLGNSPLHF
DNA: TGTGCCACCAGCAGGCAGGGGTTGGGGAATTCACCCCTCCACTTT

V: TRBV28
D: NA
size: NA
J: TRBJ1-1
CDR3: CASSLGGRYTEAFF
DNA: TGTGCCAGCTCATTGGGGGGGAGGTACACTGAAGCTTTCTTT

V: TRBV9
D: NA
size: few
J: TRBJ1-2
CDR3: CASSVGEGENYGYTF
DNA: TGTGCCAGCAGCGTAGGGGAGGGAGAAAACTATGGCTACACCTTC

V: TRBV28
D: NA
size: NA
J: TRBJ1-1
CDR3: CASSQISQGTEAFF
DNA: TGTGCCAGCAGTCAAATCTCACAGGGCACTGAAGCTTTCTTT

V: TRBV11-2
D: NA
size: once
J: TRBJ1-2
CDR3: CASSLDRDMGSGYTF
DNA: TGTGCCAGCAGCCTGGACAGAGATATGGGTAGTGGCTACACCTTC

V: TRBV7-3
D: NA
size: NA
J: TRBJ1-4
CDR3: CASSLGPDEKLFF
DNA: TGTGCCAGCAGCTTAGGGCCCGATGAAAAACTGTTTTTT

V: TRBV3-1/TRBV3-2
D: TRBD1
size: NA
J: TRBJ1-2
CDR3: CASSQGYRGNNYGYTF
DNA: TGTGCCAGCAGCCAAGGTTACAGGGGGAATAACTATGGCTACACCTTC

V: TRBV9
D: TRBD1
size: NA
J: TRBJ2-1
CDR3: CASSAQDRGNEQFF
DNA: TGTGCCAGCAGCGCCCAAGACAGGGGGAATGAGCAGTTCTTC

V: TRBV9
D: TRBD1
size: NA
J: TRBJ1-1
CDR3: CASSVTGGGTEAFF
DNA: TGTGCCAGCAGCGTGACAGGGGGCGGCACTGAAGCTTTCTTT

V: TRBV18
D: NA
size: NA
J: TRBJ2-2
CDR3: CASSPPEGSTGELFF
DNA: TGTGCCAGCTCACCACCTGAAGGGAGCACCGGGGAGCTGTTTTTT

V: TRBV19
D: TRBD1
size: NA
J: TRBJ1-2
CDR3: CASSTRQGGGYTF
DNA: TGTGCCAGTAGTACGCGACAGGGAGGAGGCTACACCTTC

V: TRBV7-3
D: TRBD1
size: NA
J: TRBJ2-2
CDR3: CASSNRQGEVGELFF
DNA: TGTGCCAGCAGTAACCGACAGGGGGAGGTCGGGGAGCTGTTTTTT

V: TRBV28
D: NA
size: NA
J: TRBJ1-1
CDR3: CASSQGHTEAFF
DNA: TGTGCCAGCAGTCAGGGGCACACTGAAGCTTTCTTT

V: TRBV5-1
D: TRBD1
size: NA
J: TRBJ2-2
CDR3: CASSLVTGDTGELFF
DNA: TGCGCCAGCAGCTTGGTAACAGGGGACACCGGGGAGCTGTTTTTT

V: TRBV7-2
D: NA
size: NA
J: TRBJ1-6
CDR3: CASSLVVGAANSPLHF
DNA: TGTGCCAGCAGCTTAGTAGTAGGGGCAGCCAATTCACCCCTCCACTTT

V: TRBV11-2
D: TRBD2
size: NA
J: TRBJ2-3
CDR3: CASSQDGGAGDTQYF
DNA: TGTGCCAGCAGCCAAGACGGGGGGGCAGGGGATACGCAGTATTTT

V: TRBV7-8
D: NA
size: NA
J: TRBJ1-6
CDR3: CASSLSDSPLHF
DNA: TGTGCCAGCAGCTTATCGGATTCACCCCTCCACTTT

V: TRBV19
D: TRBD1
size: once
J: TRBJ2-6
CDR3: CASSFGTGGARSSGANVLTF
DNA: TGTGCCAGTAGTTTCGGGACAGGGGGCGCGAGATCCTCTGGGGCCAACGTCCTGACTTTC

V: TRBV7-9
D: TRBD2
size: NA
J: TRBJ2-1
CDR3: CASSTSGMNNEQFF
DNA: TGTGCCAGCAGCACTAGCGGAATGAACAATGAGCAGTTCTTC

V: TRBV18
D: NA
size: NA
J: TRBJ1-4
CDR3: CASSRRGQGGEKLFF
DNA: TGTGCCAGCTCACGACGAGGCCAGGGAGGTGAAAAACTGTTTTTT

V: TRBV19
D: TRBD2
size: few
J: TRBJ2-1
CDR3: CASSKRGGIYNEQFF
DNA: TGTGCCAGTAGCAAGCGGGGGGGAATATACAATGAGCAGTTCTTC

V: TRBV30
D: NA
size: NA
J: TRBJ1-6
CDR3: CAWRIGISPLHF
DNA: TGTGCCTGGAGAATCGGGATTTCACCCCTCCACTTT

V: TRBV19
D: TRBD1
size: NA
J: TRBJ1-6
CDR3: CASSTGGASNSPLHF
DNA: TGTGCCAGTAGTACAGGGGGCGCTTCCAATTCACCCCTCCACTTT

V: TRBV6-6
D: NA
size: NA
J: TRBJ2-7
CDR3: CASSRSGANEQYF
DNA: TGTGCCAGCAGTCGATCAGGGGCGAACGAGCAGTACTTC

V: TRBV6-5
D: NA
size: NA
J: TRBJ1-2
CDR3: CASRSGLRLNYGYTF
DNA: TGTGCCAGCAGGTCGGGACTGAGACTTAACTATGGCTACACCTTC

V: TRBV18
D: NA
size: NA
J: TRBJ2-1
CDR3: CASSFAGTQYNEQFF
DNA: TGTGCCAGCTCCTTCGCGGGGACCCAGTACAATGAGCAGTTCTTC